These T cell receptor beta chains were read from a single sample in a study of blood T cells in healthy people across ages. Using its own MiXCR run on the 5' RACE reads, TCRdb lists one record per CDR3 protein. The repertoire consists of over 700,000 distinct CDR3 sequences, with around a quarter occurring once and the leading ten covering 9.4%. The same sample was also used in a study of T cells of mothers and their children.

The specimen sequenced was blood. Receptors originate from a boy between 10 and 17 years old in good health. CDR3s include the opening cysteine and the closing phenylalanine or tryptophan. Fields, in order: D gene, clone size, J gene, V gene, CDR3 DNA, CDR3 protein. A D gene is named only where the DNA matches it firmly. Clone size appears in some rows only: once, few, many, or a class for an expanded clone.

>.|few|TRBJ2-2|TRBV7-9
TGTGCCAGCAGCTTAGTCGCCAGCGGGGAGCTGTTTTTT
CASSLVASGELFF
>.|few|TRBJ2-7|TRBV5-1
TGCGCCGGCAGCTTGCCGGAGGTCCGCCCCTACGAGCAGTACTTC
CAGSLPEVRPYEQYF
>.|.|TRBJ1-2|TRBV4-3
TGCGCCAGCAGCCAAGATTTTGCGGGTCACTATGGCTACACCTTC
CASSQDFAGHYGYTF
>.|many|TRBJ2-5|TRBV29-1
TGCAGCGTTGTCGGAGGAGGAGAGACCCAGTACTTC
CSVVGGGETQYF
>.|few|TRBJ2-5|TRBV29-1
TGCAGCGTCCTTAAAAGGGCAGTCGAAGAGACCCAGTACTTC
CSVLKRAVEETQYF
>.|.|TRBJ2-3|TRBV12-3/TRBV12-4
TGTGCCAGCACCCCAAAGGGGAGCACAGATACGCAGTATTTT
CASTPKGSTDTQYF
>.|.|TRBJ2-7|TRBV21-1
TGTGCCAGTAACATCCGGGACAGGGACTACGAGCAGTACTTC
CASNIRDRDYEQYF
>.|.|TRBJ2-7|TRBV6-5
TGTGCCAGCAGTTCCCGGTCGGGGGCTACCTACGAGCAGTACTTC
CASSSRSGATYEQYF
>.|.|TRBJ1-1|TRBV7-9
TGTGCCAGCAGCAAGCCCGAAAACACTGAAGCTTTCTTT
CASSKPENTEAFF
>.|few|TRBJ1-1|TRBV4-1
TGCGCCAGCAGCCAAGAAGCCCAGTCTGAAGCTTTCTTT
CASSQEAQSEAFF
>TRBD2|.|TRBJ2-1|TRBV7-9
TGTGCCAGCAGCTCCATACTAGCGGGTGACAATGAGCAGTTCTTC
CASSSILAGDNEQFF
>TRBD1|.|TRBJ2-4|TRBV28
TGTACCAGCAGTCCTGGACAGGGAAAAGCCAAAAACATTCAGTACTTC
CTSSPGQGKAKNIQYF
>.|few|TRBJ2-2|TRBV4-3
TGCGCCAGCAGCCAAGATAACGTACTAGACGGGACCGGGGAGCTGTTTTTT
CASSQDNVLDGTGELFF
>.|many|TRBJ1-2|TRBV29-1
TGCAGCGTTCCCGAGGGAGCTAACTATGGCTACACCTTC
CSVPEGANYGYTF
>.|few|TRBJ2-3|TRBV20-1
TGCAGTGCTAATACTCCCAACCCAGCACCAGATACGCAGTATTTT
CSANTPNPAPDTQYF
>TRBD1|.|TRBJ2-1|TRBV6-5
TGTGCCAGCAGTTACGGGACAGGGGAATTCTTC
CASSYGTGEFF
>.|.|TRBJ2-5|TRBV2
TGTGCCAGCAGTGAAGGCCGAGACGAAGAGACCCAGTACTTC
CASSEGRDEETQYF